These 21 T cell receptor beta chains share one sample of origin, sequenced in a study of cytomegalovirus exposure and HLA in healthy donors. Use of 60 Vbeta and 13 Jbeta primers characterized the PCR. Data came from immunoSEQ multiplex PCR; TCRdb stores just in-frame clones and leaves some out. Here the sample spans approximately 150,000 clones, roughly 80% being singletons. Sequenced input: PBMCs. These receptors were collected from a man aged 25-45 years in good health and CMV-seropositive.

The chain combines TRBV29-1 with TRBJ1-1, with 7 bases that match TRBD1. CDR1 is SQVTM, CDR2 ANQGSEA, per germline. The V and J ends lost 8 bases and 2 bases, in that order; junction bases with no gene match: 8. CDR3 size: 13 residues. The CDR3 DNA is TGCAGCACCTCGGGACAGAGAAACACTGAAGCTTTCTTT. Translated, it gives CSTSGQRNTEAFF.

The chain has TRBV10-3 and TRBJ1-3, with no clear D. Germline V gene lookup returns CDR1 ENHRY and CDR2 SYGVKD. This CDR3 has 15 amino acids. Trimming stripped 7 bases from V and 0 bases from J, with 13 bases between. CDR3: CAITEKQDSGNTIYF. DNA for the CDR3: TGTGCCATCACCGAAAAGCAGGACTCTGGAAACACCATATATTTT.

There are a few counts of this clone. At one boundary the junction diverges from the germline segment, which might be a read error. The V gene is TRBV7-9, the J gene TRBJ2-3; D might be TRBD2 (6 bases). The CDR3 contains 15 residues. Germline assignment: CDR1 SEHNR and CDR2 FQNEAQ (reference sequence). CDR3 nucleotides: TGTTCCAGCAGCCTTAGCGGAGCTAGCACAGATACGCAGTATTTT. Its protein product is CSSSLSGASTDTQYF.

The gene calls are TRBV6-1 and TRBJ1-1; TRBD1 aligns across 7 bases. Germline V gene sequence: CDR1 MNHNS, CDR2 SASEGT. This CDR3 is 13 amino acids long. Trimming took 6 bases from V and 1 from J; bases not matched to a gene: 2. CDR3 sequence (DNA): TGTGCCAGCAGGGGACAGACGAACACTGAAGCTTTCTTT. It specifies CASRGQTNTEAFF.

This sequence joins TRBV27 and TRBJ2-2; a weak D match, TRBD1 (6 bases). V lost 7 bases and J 2 bases, leaving 11 bases between the germline ends. The CDR3 loop spans 14 amino acids. Germline V lookup: CDR1 MNHEY, CDR2 SMNVEV (reference sequence). CDR3 loop: CASTQGPNTGELFF. CDR3 DNA sequence: TGTGCCAGCACCCAGGGGCCCAACACCGGGGAGCTGTTTTTT.

The rearrangement uses TRBV11-3 and TRBJ1-1; D is uncertain. The CDR3 totals 12 residues. CDR1 and CDR2 (germline): SGHNT, YENEEA. V dropped 4 bases and J dropped 5 bases, with 8 bases sitting between them. CDR3 coding DNA: TGTGCCAGCAGCTCAGCAGGAACTGAAGCTTTCTTT. Translation: CASSSAGTEAFF.

The genes are TRBV15 and TRBJ2-7, with 7 positions matching TRBD1. V dropped 1 base and J dropped 6; count of bases not matched to a gene: 12. This CDR3 has 16 residues. Per the germline V gene, CDR1 is LNHNV and CDR2 is YYDKDF (reference sequence). CDR3 sequence reads: CATSRGGLTGSSEQYF. The CDR3 nucleotides are TGTGCCACCAGCAGAGGTGGTTTGACAGGGTCAAGCGAGCAGTACTTC.

Regarding this clone: The limits of the CDR3 on the DNA are not certain, so only TCRdb's listed CDR3 is given. The rearrangement joins TRBV21-1 to TRBJ1-1; no check of the table's D call, TRBD1, against the DNA was made. TRBV21-1 counts as a pseudogene. The CDR3 sequence runs 19 residues, both termini included. CDR3 amino acids: CASSNSFVTGFGLGTEAFF.

This clone is a singleton in its sample. The rearrangement uses TRBV7-2 and TRBJ2-5, with D hard to call. The germline V and J ends were trimmed by 8 bases and 2 bases, with 3 bases remaining between them. The CDR3 has 10 residues. Germline CDR1 SGHTA, CDR2 FQGNSA. CDR3 in DNA: TGTGCCAGCCAACAAGAGACCCAGTACTTC. Translating gives CASQQETQYF.

The V and J genes are TRBV18 and TRBJ2-3, with D tentatively TRBD2 (5 bases). CDR1 KGHSH and CDR2 LQKENI come from the germline V gene. Trimming pared 5 bases from V and 6 bases from J, leaving 12 bases between. The CDR3 loop spans 13 amino acids. The CDR3 sequence: CASSGSMSDTQYF. The CDR3 coding sequence is TGTGCCAGCTCAGGGAGTATGTCGGATACGCAGTATTTT.

CDR3 sequence reads: CASSLAGARYEQYF. In DNA form, the CDR3 reads TGCGCCAGCAGCCTAGCGGGGGCTCGCTACGAGCAGTACTTC. This chain connects TRBV5-1 to TRBJ2-5, with TRBD2 matching 10 bases. The end of the DNA is better explained by TRBJ2-7, so the J call may be wrong. This CDR3 has 14 residues. The germline gives CDR1 SGHRS, CDR2 YFSETQ.

This chain joins TRBV6-5 and TRBJ1-2, with a tentative D call TRBD1 (6 bases). The CDR3 has 15 residues. The V gene's germline CDR1 is MNHEY and CDR2 SVGAGI. With 5 bases removed from V and 1 base from J, the gap between germline ends came to 14 bases. CDR3: CASSARGAVNYGYTF. The CDR3 DNA sequence: TGTGCCAGCAGTGCCCGGGGGGCGGTTAACTATGGCTACACCTTC.

The chain couples TRBV6-1 to TRBJ1-1, with a weak D call TRBD1 (6 bases). Per germline, CDR1 MNHNS and CDR2 SASEGT. The V gene lost 1 base and the J gene lost 3 bases, with 12 bases spanning the gap. The CDR3 totals 15 residues. This CDR3 reads CASSEDRAADTEAFF. For the CDR3, the DNA is TGTGCCAGCAGTGAAGACAGGGCCGCGGACACTGAAGCTTTCTTT.

The chain's CDR3 is CASSSYRATNEKLFF. For the CDR3, the DNA is TGTGCCAGCAGCTCCTACCGTGCAACTAATGAAAAACTGTTTTTT. J is TRBJ1-4 and V is TRBV7-2; D unclear. Germline V CDR1 and CDR2: SGHTA, FQGNSA. This CDR3 is built from 15 residues. The ends were cut back, 4 bases at V and 0 bases at J, with 9 bases in the middle.

The chain is built from TRBV10-1 and TRBJ2-3; TRBD2 might be the D (5 bases). Germline CDR1 is WNHNN and CDR2 is SYGVQD (reference sequence). Trimming removed 6 bases at V and 8 bases at J, with 9 bases between. The CDR3 consists of 11 residues. The CDR3 sequence: CASSDRGTQYF. For the CDR3, the DNA is TGCGCCAGCAGCGACCGGGGTACGCAGTATTTT.

The chain employs TRBV19 and TRBJ1-4, with TRBD1 identical over 10 bases. The CDR3 is 13 amino acids. Looked up from germline, CDR1 is LNHDA and CDR2 is SQIVND (reference sequence). The trim removed 8 bases at V and 7 bases at J, leaving 4 bases unmatched. CDR3 coding DNA: TGTGCCAGTCGGACAGGGGGGGGTGAAAAACTGTTTTTT. This codes for CASRTGGGEKLFF.

The chain joins TRBV27 to TRBJ1-2; D remains ambiguous. The germline V gene has CDR1 MNHEY and CDR2 SMNVEV (reference sequence). The CDR3 loop spans 12 amino acids. Trimming removed 6 bases from V and 7 bases from J, with 12 bases in between. In nucleotides, the CDR3 is TGTGCCAGCAGGCGTCCCGGCGGTGGCTACACCTTC. It is translated as CASRRPGGGYTF.

The chain combines TRBV7-8 with TRBJ2-3; 7 bases map to TRBD1. V shed 3 bases and J 6 bases; nucleotides not matched to a gene: 9. Germline V CDR1 and CDR2: SGHVS, FQNEAQ. The CDR3 is 15 amino acids. The CDR3 spells CASSLNRGPSDTQYF. The DNA for the CDR3 is TGTGCCAGCAGCTTGAACAGGGGACCGTCGGATACGCAGTATTTT.

As to this clone: This specimen includes other DNA sequences encoding the same CDR3. The gene calls are TRBV9 and TRBJ2-7; a weak D match, TRBD1 (5 bases). V was clipped by 0 bases and J by 2 bases, with 9 bases between them. CDR3 length: 14 amino acids. Germline V gene sequence: CDR1 SGDLS, CDR2 YYNGEE. CDR3 region: CASSVGQGAYEQYF. CDR3 sequence (DNA): TGTGCCAGCAGCGTAGGGCAGGGCGCCTACGAGCAGTACTTC. The entire variable domain, with the rest obtained from reference TRBV9 and TRBJ2-7, is as follows: DSGVTQTPKHLITATGQRVTLRCSPRSGDLSVYWYQQSLDQGLQFLIQYYNGEERAKGNILERFSAQQFPDLHSELNLSSLELGDSALYFCASSVGQGAYEQYFGPGTRLTVT.

This chain links TRBV30 with TRBJ2-1, with a weak D call TRBD2 (5 bases). V lost 0 bases to trimming and J lost 5 bases, with 8 bases between them. CDR3 length: 13 amino acids. The germline gives CDR1 GTSNPN, CDR2 SVGIG (reference sequence). The CDR3 loop reads CAWSVLGNNEQFF. The CDR3 DNA sequence: TGTGCCTGGAGTGTACTAGGGAACAATGAGCAGTTCTTC.

V and J are TRBV6-1 and TRBJ2-7; 7 nucleotides agree with TRBD2. The V gene end was trimmed by 5 bases and the J gene end by 6 bases; junction bases not matched to a gene: 10. Germline CDR1 is MNHNS and CDR2 is SASEGT. The CDR3 totals 14 residues. CDR3 sequence: CASSTGTKKLEQYF. The CDR3 nucleotides read TGTGCCAGCAGTACCGGGACTAAAAAACTCGAGCAGTACTTC.